This TCR beta chain was identified during a study of T cell responses to AZD1222 COVID-19 vaccine (dated by TCRdb to the early 2020s). Broadly, across the study: A total of about 240 trial participants underwent TCR sequencing, of whom 200 to 220 received two doses of AZD1222 and about 25 received two doses of the MenACWY control vaccine. Enrollment into the trials was organized by age into subgroups of 18-55, 56-69 and 70-plus years, and those subgroups contained 148, 28 and 57 TCR-sequenced participants, respectively. What the work shows at the level of the full study, not this receptor alone: Most participants were white British and females outnumbered males, and the authors suggested that clonal diversity may have been underestimated. Because no day 14 peak-response samples were available, the repertoires could be characterized only after the peak T cell response. In the small 56-69-year group, the increase in depth fell short of significance, most likely because of low power. Conclusions about previously exposed vaccinees are limited because only six or seven AZD1222 recipients were SARS-CoV-2 seropositive at baseline. Vaccine-associated CD4 TCRs spanned the whole spike protein, with dominant responses in regions 160-218 and 743-854. Reportedly, close to half of the unique spike-specific TCRs recognized epitopes lying outside the regions that are mutated in the B.1.351 and B.1.1.7 variants. After two AZD1222 doses, spike-specific TCR breadth and depth were significantly higher than at day 0 and than in MenACWY recipients.

The time point label for this specimen denotes: about 28 days (+/-7) after the second vaccine dose. AZD1222 recipients whose second dose came at about 4 weeks and those whose second dose came at about 12 weeks were combined into one group, since spike-specific TCR depth and breadth did not differ between the two schedules. The vaccinee samples were drawn from two UK trials, COV001 and COV002, one of which was a single-blind randomized controlled phase 2/3 trial testing AZD1222 (ChAdOx1 nCoV-19) in healthy adults. For TCRbeta chain sequencing, PBMC samples were collected from trial participants at day 0 and at day 28 after the second dose. The CDR3 regions of human TCRbeta chains were analyzed by immunosequencing. Turning to the authors' computational methods: Repertoire TCRs were checked for matches against a reference library of SARS-CoV-2-specific TCRs that had been generated using the MIRA antigen-specificity platform. Breadth meant the fraction of unique TCRs that were SARS-CoV-2-associated, whereas depth meant the fraction of total T cells that were SARS-CoV-2-associated. Using the MIRA data, every spike-specific TCR was mapped to the spike region that the TCR reacted to and assigned to either a CD4 or a CD8 class. Log10-transformed breadth and depth values were compared by one-way ANOVA with Sidak's multiple comparisons tests. TCRdb holds this immuneACCESS table with in-frame rearrangements only. Some clones are missing; in checked studies, unresolved V genes explain under half, and the rest has no known cause. That table furnishes V, J and clone size, whereas the DNA furnished D and trimming. For this sample there are more than 150,000 clones; 92% appear just once. The ten largest make up roughly 1.4% of the sample.

The germline V gene encodes CDR1 SEHNR and CDR2 FQNEAQ (reference sequence). There are 19 amino acids in the CDR3, from cysteine to phenylalanine inclusive. The retained sequence is limited to the CDR3, 57 bases, with the frame set at the first base. The V and J ends are trimmed by 6 bases and 7 bases, leaving 28 bases between them. Details on this clone: Its cognate antigen has yet to be identified. No much larger clonotype is one base removed from it; base qualities were not supplied.

Sample: peripheral blood, taken 28 days after the second AZD1222 dose. The clonotype was recovered from an adult who received the AZD1222 COVID-19 vaccine. The sequence is built from TRBV7-9 and TRBJ1-6, with the D gene not clear enough to name. The CDR3: CASSLPPHNGGSGNSPLHF. Here is the DNA: TGTGCCAGCAGTCTACCTCCCCACAATGGAGGCAGCGGGAATTCACCCCTCCACTTT.